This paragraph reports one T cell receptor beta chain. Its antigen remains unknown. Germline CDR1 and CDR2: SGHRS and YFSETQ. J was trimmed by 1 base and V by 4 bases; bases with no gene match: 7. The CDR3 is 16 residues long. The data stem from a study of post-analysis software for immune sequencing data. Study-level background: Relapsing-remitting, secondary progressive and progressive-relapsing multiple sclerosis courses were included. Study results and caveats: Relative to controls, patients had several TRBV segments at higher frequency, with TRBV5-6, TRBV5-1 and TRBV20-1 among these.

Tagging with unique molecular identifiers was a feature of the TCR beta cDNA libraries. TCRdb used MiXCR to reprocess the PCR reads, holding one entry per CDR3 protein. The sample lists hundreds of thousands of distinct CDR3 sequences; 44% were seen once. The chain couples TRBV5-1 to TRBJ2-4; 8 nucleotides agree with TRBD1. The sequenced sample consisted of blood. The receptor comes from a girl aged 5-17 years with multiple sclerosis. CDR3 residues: CASSPTGVDAKNIQYF. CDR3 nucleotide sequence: TGCGCCAGCAGCCCGACAGGGGTAGACGCCAAAAACATTCAGTACTTC.